Listed below are T cell receptor beta chains from one sample, sequenced in a study of T cells after posttransplantation cyclophosphamide. The method was immunoSEQ multiplex PCR; TCRdb's version includes in-frame clones alone and lacks a portion of them. The sample holds 12,000 or so clones; about 93% are singletons and the top ten take 3.6%. This material consisted of PBMCs, taken after allogeneic stem cell transplant with posttransplant cyclophosphamide. The receptors come from a female patient between 25 and 45 years old who received an allogeneic stem cell transplant from an unrelated donor, was CMV-positive, and had no GVHD. Part of the T cell pool may stem from the graft donor. Each CDR3 is given with its conserved first and last residue. A D gene is named only where the DNA matches it firmly. Rows may omit the clone size; those that give it use once, few, many or a size class.

j_call v_call clone_size d_call cdr3_nt cdr3_aa
TRBJ2-7 TRBV28 - TRBD1 TGTGCCAGCAGTTCCCCTTGGACAGGGTACTCCTACGAGCAGTACTTC CASSSPWTGYSYEQYF
TRBJ1-1 TRBV5-1 - TRBD1 TGCGCCAGCAGGCGCGCAGGGGGGATGATGAACACTGAAGCTTTCTTT CASRRAGGMMNTEAFF
TRBJ2-1 TRBV29-1 - TRBD2 TGCAGCGTTTCCTCTAGCGGGAGTAGGAATGAGCAGTTCTTC CSVSSSGSRNEQFF
TRBJ2-1 TRBV14 - TRBD2 TGTGCCAGCAGCCCAATAGCGGGTACCTACAATGAGCAGTTCTTC CASSPIAGTYNEQFF
TRBJ1-5 TRBV19 - - TGTGCCATTGAGGCCACACACACCGGGAGTCATCAGCCCCAGCATTTT CAIEATHTGSHQPQHF
TRBJ2-7 TRBV9 - TRBD1 TGTGCCAGCAGCGTAGGTGGGACAGGGGCATCCTACGAGCAGTACTTC CASSVGGTGASYEQYF
TRBJ2-7 TRBV23-1 - TRBD1 TGCGCCAGCAGTCCCAACGGAAAGGGACAGGGGGTGTTCTACGAGCAGTACTTC CASSPNGKGQGVFYEQYF
TRBJ2-2 TRBV6-4 - TRBD2 TGTGCCAGCAGAGTACTGGCGGGGGATACCGGGGAGCTGTTTTTT CASRVLAGDTGELFF
TRBJ2-7 TRBV28 - - TGTGCCAGCACTTTCCGGACAGCATTATCCTACGAGCAGTACTTC CASTFRTALSYEQYF
TRBJ2-1 TRBV30 - TRBD2 TGTGCCTGGATTTCGGCTAGCGGGGCGAACAATGAGCAGTTCTTC CAWISASGANNEQFF
TRBJ2-4 TRBV30 - - TGTGCCTGGAGTGTGAGGCAGAAAAGAAACATTCAGTACTTC CAWSVRQKRNIQYF
TRBJ1-1 TRBV7-6 few - TGTGCCAGCAGCTTAGCGGCTGACACTGAAGCTTTCTTT CASSLAADTEAFF
TRBJ1-4 TRBV7-9 - TRBD1 TGTGCCAGCAGCTACTCCGGACAGGCCACTAATGAAAAACTGTTTTTT CASSYSGQATNEKLFF
TRBJ2-1 TRBV9 - TRBD1 TGTGCCAGCAGACGGACAGGGGACTACAATGAGCAGTTCTTC CASRRTGDYNEQFF
TRBJ2-3 TRBV5-1 - - TGCGCCAGCAGCCTGGAGAGTGTGAAAGATACGCAGTATTTT CASSLESVKDTQYF
TRBJ2-7 TRBV19 once TRBD1 TGTGCCAGTAGTTTCCTCGCCGGGACAGGAGCCCCCTACGAGCAGTACTTC CASSFLAGTGAPYEQYF
TRBJ1-5 TRBV6-1 - - TGTGCCAGCAGTAACAGGCTAAGCAATCAGCCCCAGCATTTT CASSNRLSNQPQHF
TRBJ2-2 TRBV18 - TRBD2 TGTGCCAGCTCACCCCGACTAGCATCAAACACCGGGGAGCTGTTTTTT CASSPRLASNTGELFF
TRBJ2-3 TRBV30 - - TGTGCCTGGAGACCTAGGGGCATGACGCAGTATTTT CAWRPRGMTQYF
TRBJ1-5 TRBV19 - - TGTGCCAGTAGTATCTCGGTGTCGAGTTTTAGCAATCAGCCCCAGCATTTT CASSISVSSFSNQPQHF
TRBJ1-1 TRBV18 once TRBD1 TGTGCCAGCTCACAAGCGACGACAGGGGATGACACTGAAGCTTTCTTT CASSQATTGDDTEAFF
TRBJ1-1 TRBV5-6 - - TGTGCCAGCAGCCCCCCCGGACAGAATTCGAACACTGAAGCTTTCTTT CASSPPGQNSNTEAFF
TRBJ2-5 TRBV18 - - TGTGCCAGCTCACCACTCCGGAGTCGACAAGAGACCCAGTACTTC CASSPLRSRQETQYF
TRBJ1-5 TRBV11-2 - TRBD1 TGTGCCAGCAGCTTAGGGGACAGGGTGAATCAGCCCCAGCATTTT CASSLGDRVNQPQHF
TRBJ1-2 TRBV7-3 - TRBD1 TGTGCCAGCAGCTACCGGGACAGTGGGGGCTACACCTTC CASSYRDSGGYTF
TRBJ2-5 TRBV18 - - TGTGCCAGCTCACCATTGACTTCCCCAAACCAAGAGACCCAGTACTTC CASSPLTSPNQETQYF
TRBJ1-6 TRBV6-1 - TRBD1 TGTGCCAGCAGTGAGGGACAGGATAATTCACCCCTCCACTTT CASSEGQDNSPLHF
TRBJ1-2 TRBV6-5 - - TGTGCCAGCAGTTACTCGCCCGGGGACTATGGCTACACCTTC CASSYSPGDYGYTF
TRBJ1-1 TRBV12-5 - TRBD1 TGTGCTAGTGGTTTGGGACAGGGGACTCCTGAAGCTTTCTTT CASGLGQGTPEAFF
TRBJ2-2 TRBV6-1 - - TGTGCCAGCAGTGACACGACAGGGTTTACGGGGGACACCGGGGAGCTGTTTTTT CASSDTTGFTGDTGELFF
TRBJ2-7 TRBV27 - - TGTGCCAGCAGTTTAGGTCCGGGATCGCGTCTCGAGCAGTACTTC CASSLGPGSRLEQYF
TRBJ2-7 TRBV29-1 - TRBD2 TGCAGCCTTTCGGGGGGGGGCCTCGAGCAGTACTTC CSLSGGGLEQYF
TRBJ2-2 TRBV14 - TRBD1 TGTGCCAGCAGCCAACTAGGACAGGCGAACACCGGGGAGCTGTTTTTT CASSQLGQANTGELFF
TRBJ2-5 TRBV29-1 - TRBD2 TGCAGCGTTCTTAGCGGGAGAGAGGAGACCCAGTACTTC CSVLSGREETQYF
TRBJ1-2 TRBV10-3 - TRBD1 TGTGCCATCAGTGAGTCGGGACAGTGGGCCTATGGCTACACCTTC CAISESGQWAYGYTF
TRBJ2-1 TRBV30 - - TGTGCCTGGAGTGACCCGGGGATTTCCTACAATGAGCAGTTCTTC CAWSDPGISYNEQFF
TRBJ2-7 TRBV19 - - TGTGCCAGTAGCACGTTTCTCGGGGGACGAACCTCCTACGAGCAGTACTTC CASSTFLGGRTSYEQYF
TRBJ1-6 TRBV28 few TRBD1 TGTGCCAGCAGTTTAAGGTCAGGGGGCGCGAATAATTCCCCCCTCCACTTT CASSLRSGGANNSPLHF
TRBJ2-5 TRBV29-1 - TRBD2 TGCAGCGTTGGCCTCCAGTCCAGGGAGGGGACCCAGTACTTC CSVGLQSREGTQYF
TRBJ2-5 TRBV5-1 - - TGCGCCAGCAGGCGGCAGCCCCAAGAGACCCAGTACTTC CASRRQPQETQYF
TRBJ1-5 TRBV25-1 - - TGTGCCAGCAGTGAGAGCGGGCCCGGGGGCAATCAGCCCCAGCATTTT CASSESGPGGNQPQHF
TRBJ1-4 TRBV7-6 - - TGTGCCAGCAGCTCCCGGGGTTATAATGAAAAACTGTTTTTT CASSSRGYNEKLFF
TRBJ2-6 TRBV5-1 - - TGCGCCAGCAGCTCCTTCGCGTCCTCTGGGGCCAACGTCCTGACTTTC CASSSFASSGANVLTF
TRBJ2-5 TRBV4-1 once TRBD2 TGCGCCAGCAGCCAAGGAGGGACTAGCGGGAGCCAAGAGACCCAGTACTTC CASSQGGTSGSQETQYF
TRBJ2-2 TRBV11-3 - TRBD1 TGTGCCAGCAGCTCAACAGGGGAGCTTTATACCGGGGAGCTGTTTTTT CASSSTGELYTGELFF
TRBJ2-1 TRBV14 - - TGTGCCAGCAGCCCCCGGCTGGTGCGGGACAATGAGCAGTTCTTC CASSPRLVRDNEQFF
TRBJ1-5 TRBV28 - - TGTGCCAGCAGTTTCGGGTATCGCAATCAGCCCCAGCATTTT CASSFGYRNQPQHF